This record covers a single T cell receptor beta chain. As originally analysed: Nucleated cell counts were estimated from reference gene primer amplification. Repertoires were generated with immunoSEQ multiplex PCR, while TCRdb's copy carries only in-frame clones and drops some. V, J and clone size are those of that table, while D and trimming were read from the DNA. This sample yields 200,000 to 250,000 clones, of which roughly nine tenths are seen a single time; 11% belongs to the top ten. Participants' reported clinical history set cohort assignment. Recovered participants had two consecutive negative NP/OP PCR tests, healthcare professional clearance, or symptom resolution. This CDR3 comprises 16 residues. With 2 bases removed from V and 0 bases from J, the gap between germline ends came to 11 bases. Germline loops: CDR1 KGHSH, CDR2 LQKENI. This entry comes from a study of blood T cell repertoires in COVID-19. Study details: T cells, B-cell-depleted T cells, or PBMCs provided the cDNA or gDNA that served as material.

This sequence was found in a man between 25 and 39 years old who had recovered from COVID-19. The rearrangement joins TRBV18 to TRBJ1-3; no definite D call. Sequencing input: PBMCs or T cells enriched from blood (not recorded which). This CDR3 is CASSPAQVFSGNTIYF. For the CDR3, the DNA is TGTGCCAGCTCACCAGCCCAGGTCTTCTCTGGAAACACCATATATTTT. The full variable domain, with the rest looked up from reference TRBV18 and TRBJ1-3, is NAGVMQNPRHLVRRRGQEARLRCSPMKGHSHVYWYRQLPEEGLKFMVYLQKENIIDESGMPKERFSAEFPKEGPSILRIQQVVRGDSAAYFCASSPAQVFSGNTIYFGEGSWLTVV.